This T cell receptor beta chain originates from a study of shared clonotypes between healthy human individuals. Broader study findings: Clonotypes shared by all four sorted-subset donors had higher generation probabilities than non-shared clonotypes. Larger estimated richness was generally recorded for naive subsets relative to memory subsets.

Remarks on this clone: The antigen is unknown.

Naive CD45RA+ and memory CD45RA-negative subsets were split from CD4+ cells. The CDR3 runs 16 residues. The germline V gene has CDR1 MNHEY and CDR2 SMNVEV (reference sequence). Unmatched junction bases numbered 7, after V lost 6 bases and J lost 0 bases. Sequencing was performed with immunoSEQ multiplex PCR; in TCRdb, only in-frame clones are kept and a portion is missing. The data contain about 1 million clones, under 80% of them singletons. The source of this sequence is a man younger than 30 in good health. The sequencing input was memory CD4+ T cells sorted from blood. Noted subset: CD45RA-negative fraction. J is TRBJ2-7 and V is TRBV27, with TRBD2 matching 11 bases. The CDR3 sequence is CASRERLAGFSYEQYF. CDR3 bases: TGTGCCAGCAGAGAAAGACTAGCGGGGTTCTCCTACGAGCAGTACTTC.